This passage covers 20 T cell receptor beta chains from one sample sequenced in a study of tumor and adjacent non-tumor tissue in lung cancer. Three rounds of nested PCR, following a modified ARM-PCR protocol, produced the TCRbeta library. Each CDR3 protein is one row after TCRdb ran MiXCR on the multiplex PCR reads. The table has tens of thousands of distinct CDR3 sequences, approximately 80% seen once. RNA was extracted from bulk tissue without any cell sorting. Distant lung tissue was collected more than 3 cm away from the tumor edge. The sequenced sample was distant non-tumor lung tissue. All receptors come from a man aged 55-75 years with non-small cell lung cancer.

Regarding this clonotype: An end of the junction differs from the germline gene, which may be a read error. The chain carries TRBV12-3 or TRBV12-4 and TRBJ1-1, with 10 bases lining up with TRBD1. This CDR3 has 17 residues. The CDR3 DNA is TGTACCAGCAGCATAACTTCGACAGGGGGCATGAAGACTGAAGCTTTCTTT. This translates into CTSSITSTGGMKTEAFF.

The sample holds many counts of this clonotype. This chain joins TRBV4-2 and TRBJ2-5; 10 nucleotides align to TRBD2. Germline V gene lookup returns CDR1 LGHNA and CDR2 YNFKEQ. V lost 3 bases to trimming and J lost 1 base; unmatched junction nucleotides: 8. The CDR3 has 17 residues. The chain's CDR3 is CASSQDPSGSTQETQYF. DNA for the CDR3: TGTGCCAGCAGCCAGGACCCTAGCGGGAGTACCCAAGAGACCCAGTACTTC.

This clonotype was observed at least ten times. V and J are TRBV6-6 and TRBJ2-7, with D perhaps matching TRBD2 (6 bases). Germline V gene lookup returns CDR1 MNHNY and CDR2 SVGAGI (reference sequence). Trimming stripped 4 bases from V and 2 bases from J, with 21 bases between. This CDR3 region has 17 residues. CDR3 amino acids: CASSSSGLGRGAYEQYF. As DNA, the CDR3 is TGTGCCAGCAGTTCCTCGGGACTTGGCAGAGGAGCCTACGAGCAGTACTTC.

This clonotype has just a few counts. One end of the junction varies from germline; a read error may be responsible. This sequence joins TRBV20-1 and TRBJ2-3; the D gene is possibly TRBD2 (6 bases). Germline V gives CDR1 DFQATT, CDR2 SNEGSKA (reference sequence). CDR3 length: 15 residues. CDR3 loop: CSTSAGKRGPDTQYF. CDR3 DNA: TGCAGTACTAGTGCGGGAAAAAGGGGTCCAGATACGCAGTATTTT.

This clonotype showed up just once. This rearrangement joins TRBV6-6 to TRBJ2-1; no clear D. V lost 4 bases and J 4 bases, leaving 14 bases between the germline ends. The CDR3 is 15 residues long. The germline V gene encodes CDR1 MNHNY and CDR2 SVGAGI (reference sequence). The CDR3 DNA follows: TGTGCCAGCAGTTGGGGTGGGTGGGCTTACAATGAGCAGTTCTTC. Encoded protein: CASSWGGWAYNEQFF.

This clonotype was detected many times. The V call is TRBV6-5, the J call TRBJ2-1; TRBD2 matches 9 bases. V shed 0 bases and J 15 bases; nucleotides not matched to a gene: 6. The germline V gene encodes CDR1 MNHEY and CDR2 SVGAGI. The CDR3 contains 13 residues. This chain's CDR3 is CASSYSGGRDLFF. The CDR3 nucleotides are TGTGCCAGCAGTTACTCAGGCGGGAGGGATTTGTTCTTC.

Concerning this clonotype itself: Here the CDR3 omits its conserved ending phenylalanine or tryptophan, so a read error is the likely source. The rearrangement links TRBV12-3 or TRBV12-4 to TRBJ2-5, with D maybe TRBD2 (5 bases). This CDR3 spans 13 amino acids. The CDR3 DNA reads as TGTGCCGGCAGCCAGGACTGGACTGGGGCCCAGTACCTC. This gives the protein CAGSQDWTGAQYL.

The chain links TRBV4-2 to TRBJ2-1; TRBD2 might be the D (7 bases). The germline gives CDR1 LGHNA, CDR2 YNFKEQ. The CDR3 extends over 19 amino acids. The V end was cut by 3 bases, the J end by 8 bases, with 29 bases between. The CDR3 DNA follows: TGTGCCAGCAGCCATGGACTAGTTTTAAGGGGGGGGGCAGGGTATGAGCAGTTCTTC. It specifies CASSHGLVLRGGAGYEQFF.

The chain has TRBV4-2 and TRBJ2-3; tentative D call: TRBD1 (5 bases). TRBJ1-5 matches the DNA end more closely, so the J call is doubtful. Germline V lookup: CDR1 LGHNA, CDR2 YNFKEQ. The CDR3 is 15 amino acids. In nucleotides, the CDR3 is TGTGCCAGCAGCCAAGACAGGGTCCCCACGGATACGCAGCATTTT. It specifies CASSQDRVPTDTQHF.

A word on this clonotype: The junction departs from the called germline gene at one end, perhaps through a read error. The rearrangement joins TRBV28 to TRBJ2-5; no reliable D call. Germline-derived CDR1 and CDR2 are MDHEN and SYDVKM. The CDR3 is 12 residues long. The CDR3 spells CASSRFQETHYF. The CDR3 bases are TGTGCCAGCAGCCGGTTCCAAGAGACCCACTACTTC.

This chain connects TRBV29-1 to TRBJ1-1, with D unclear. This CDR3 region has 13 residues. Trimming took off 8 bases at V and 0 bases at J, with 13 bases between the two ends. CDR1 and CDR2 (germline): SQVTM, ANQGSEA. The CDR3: CSITGNLNTEAFF. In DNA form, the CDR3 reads TGCAGCATTACCGGGAACTTGAACACTGAAGCTTTCTTT. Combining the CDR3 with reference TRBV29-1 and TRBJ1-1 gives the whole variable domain SAVISQKPSRDICQRGTSLTIQCQVDSQVTMMFWYRQQPGQSLTLIATANQGSEATYESGFVIDKFPISRPNLTFSTLTVSNMSPEDSSIYLCSITGNLNTEAFFGQGTRLTVV.

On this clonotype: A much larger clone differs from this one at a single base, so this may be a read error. CDR3 sequence: CASSLLGQVNTEAFF. The CDR3 DNA reads TGTGCCAGCTCACTTCTCGGACAGGTGAACACTGAAGCTTTCTTT. This chain links TRBV18 with TRBJ1-1; 7 bases are shared with TRBD1. There are 15 residues in the CDR3. Germline V lookup: CDR1 KGHSH, CDR2 LQKENI. The ends lost 4 bases at V and 0 bases at J; junction bases unmatched: 5.

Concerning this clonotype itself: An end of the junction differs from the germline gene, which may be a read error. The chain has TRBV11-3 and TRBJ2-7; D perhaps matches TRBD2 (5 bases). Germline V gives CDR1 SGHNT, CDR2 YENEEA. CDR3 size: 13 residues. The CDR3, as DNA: TGTGCCAGCAGCCCCCGGAGGCCCTATGAGCAGTCCTTC. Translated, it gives CASSPRRPYEQSF.

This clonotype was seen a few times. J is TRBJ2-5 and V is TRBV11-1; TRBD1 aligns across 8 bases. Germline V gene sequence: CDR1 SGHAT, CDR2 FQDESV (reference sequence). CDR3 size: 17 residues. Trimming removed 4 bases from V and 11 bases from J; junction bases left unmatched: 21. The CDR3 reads CASSSRDRKSSYNEQYF. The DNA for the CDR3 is TGTGCCAGCAGCTCCCGGGACAGGAAGAGCTCCTACAATGAGCAGTACTTC.

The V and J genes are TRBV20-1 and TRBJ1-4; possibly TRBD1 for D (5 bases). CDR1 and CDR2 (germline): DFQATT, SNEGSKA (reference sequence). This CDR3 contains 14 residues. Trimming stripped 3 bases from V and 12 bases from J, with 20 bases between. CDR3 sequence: CSASVTAGGEELFF. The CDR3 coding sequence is TGCAGTGCTAGTGTTACCGCCGGAGGGGAAGAACTGTTTTTT.

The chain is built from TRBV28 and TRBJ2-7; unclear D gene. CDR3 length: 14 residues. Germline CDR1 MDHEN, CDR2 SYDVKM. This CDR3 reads CASRLTGVSYEQYV. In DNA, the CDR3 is TGTGCCAGCAGACTAACCGGAGTCTCCTACGAGCAGTATGTC.

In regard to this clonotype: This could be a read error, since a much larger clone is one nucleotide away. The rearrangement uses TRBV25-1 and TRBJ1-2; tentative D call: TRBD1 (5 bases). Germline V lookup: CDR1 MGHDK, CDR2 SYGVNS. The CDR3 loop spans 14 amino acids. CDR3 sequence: CASSEGAGLYDYTF. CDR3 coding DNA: TGTGCCAGCAGTGAAGGGGCCGGACTATATGACTACACCTTC.

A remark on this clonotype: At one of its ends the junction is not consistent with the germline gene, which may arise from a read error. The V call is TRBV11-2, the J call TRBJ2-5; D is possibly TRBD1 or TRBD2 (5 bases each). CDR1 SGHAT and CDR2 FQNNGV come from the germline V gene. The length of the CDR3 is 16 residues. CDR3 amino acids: CASGSTMGRPKETQYF. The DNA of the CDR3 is TGTGCCAGCGGCTCCACAATGGGACGGCCAAAGGAGACCCAATACTTC.

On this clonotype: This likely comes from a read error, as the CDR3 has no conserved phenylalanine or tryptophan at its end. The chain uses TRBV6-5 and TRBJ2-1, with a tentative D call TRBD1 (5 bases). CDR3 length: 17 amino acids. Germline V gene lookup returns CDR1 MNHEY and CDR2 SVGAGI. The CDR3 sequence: CASSYSYRPSPYNGQFL. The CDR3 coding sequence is TGCGCCAGTAGTTACTCGTACAGGCCGAGCCCCTACAATGGGCAGTTCTTA.

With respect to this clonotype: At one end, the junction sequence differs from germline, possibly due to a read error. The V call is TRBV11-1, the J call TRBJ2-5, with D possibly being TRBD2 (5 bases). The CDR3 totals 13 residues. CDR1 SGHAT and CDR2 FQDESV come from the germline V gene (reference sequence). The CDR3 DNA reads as TGTGCCAGCAGCTTAGCGACCGGGGAGTCCCAGTATTTC. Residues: CASSLATGESQYF.